Below, 14 T cell receptor beta chains from the same sample are listed, as sequenced in a study of cytomegalovirus exposure and HLA in healthy donors. The assay was immunoSEQ multiplex PCR, and TCRdb's table has in-frame clones only and misses some. The sample consists of 100,000 or so clones, less than 85% of them appearing once. What was sequenced was PBMCs. The source is a man younger than 30 in good health and CMV-seropositive.

V usage is TRBV10-3 and J usage is TRBJ2-7; tentative D call: TRBD1 (7 bases). CDR3 length equals 15 residues. From germline, CDR1 is ENHRY and CDR2 SYGVKD. V was cut by 2 bases and J by 3 bases, with 14 bases left in between. The DNA of the CDR3 is TGTGCCATCAGTGAGGTGGCGGGACAGCACTACGAGCAGTACTTC. It codes for CAISEVAGQHYEQYF.

This sequence joins TRBV7-3 and TRBJ2-1; 8 nucleotides align to TRBD2. The CDR3 length is 13 residues. With 4 bases clipped from V and 6 bases from J, the junction kept 2 bases outside the gene matches. Germline values: CDR1 SGHTA, CDR2 FQGTGA. CDR3 nucleotide sequence: TGTGCCAGCAGCTCCGGACTAGCCAATGAGCAGTTCTTC. Translated, it gives CASSSGLANEQFF.

This chain connects TRBV27 to TRBJ2-7, with TRBD1 matching 9 bases. V lost 5 bases to trimming and J lost 2 bases; unmatched junction nucleotides: 7. This CDR3 is 15 amino acids long. Germline CDR1 MNHEY, CDR2 SMNVEV (reference sequence). Written as DNA, the CDR3 is TGTGCCAGCAGTCCCTGGACAGGGGACCCCTACGAGCAGTACTTC. Translated, it gives CASSPWTGDPYEQYF.

This sequence joins TRBV28 and TRBJ1-2; 9 nucleotides align to TRBD1. This CDR3 region has 14 residues. The V segment lost 8 bases and the J segment 2 bases; nucleotides outside the gene matches: 6. The germline CDR1 and CDR2 sequences are MDHEN and SYDVKM. The CDR3, as DNA: TGTGCCAGCGCGGACAGGGGAATGAACTATGGCTACACCTTC. It translates to CASADRGMNYGYTF.

V and J are TRBV27 and TRBJ2-7; D ambiguous. Deletions cut 7 bases from V and 3 bases from J, with 7 bases between. CDR1 MNHEY and CDR2 SMNVEV come from the germline V gene (reference sequence). This CDR3 has 11 amino acids. CDR3 coding DNA: TGTGCCAGCATGGGCAGCTACGAGCAGTACTTC. It specifies CASMGSYEQYF.

J is TRBJ2-1 and V is TRBV4-2; D might be TRBD1 (6 bases). Looked up from germline, CDR1 is LGHNA and CDR2 is YNFKEQ. V lost 4 bases, J lost 0 bases, and 10 bases lay in between. CDR3 length: 15 residues. This CDR3 reads CASSPRTDSYNEQFF. The CDR3 bases are TGTGCCAGCAGCCCCCGGACAGACTCCTACAATGAGCAGTTCTTC.

The chain couples TRBV4-2 to TRBJ2-7, with 7 bases aligning to TRBD2. The CDR3 length is 15 residues. V was clipped by 4 bases and J by 5 bases; unmatched bases: 11. Germline-derived CDR1 and CDR2 are LGHNA and YNFKEQ. This chain's CDR3 is CASSRTAGEADEQYF. In DNA, the CDR3 is TGTGCCAGCAGCCGGACGGCGGGAGAGGCTGACGAGCAGTACTTC.

The count of this clone is one. The chain is built from TRBV12-5 and TRBJ2-3; TRBD1 aligns across 7 bases. CDR1 is LGHNT and CDR2 is FRNRAP in the germline V gene. There are 15 residues in the CDR3. The ends lost 4 bases at V and 0 bases at J; junction bases unmatched: 4. Here the CDR3 DNA reads TGTGCTAGTGGTTCGACAGGGTCTAGCACAGATACGCAGTATTTT. Its translation is CASGSTGSSTDTQYF.

The V gene is TRBV5-5, the J gene TRBJ2-1; 12 bases agree with TRBD2. This CDR3 is 15 amino acids long. Germline lookup yields CDR1 SGHKS and CDR2 YYEKEE (reference sequence). V gave up 4 bases and J gave up 10 bases; unmatched junction bases: 9. DNA for the CDR3: TGTGCCAGCAGCCCGGGACTAGCGGGTTGGGGGGAGCAGTTCTTC. Encoded protein: CASSPGLAGWGEQFF.

The rearrangement links TRBV18 to TRBJ2-7, with TRBD1 matching over 7 bases. The CDR3 spans 17 residues. The V gene's germline CDR1 is KGHSH and CDR2 LQKENI. The V segment lost 2 bases and the J segment 2 bases; nucleotides outside the gene matches: 12. For the CDR3, the DNA is TGTGCCAGCTCACCAGGTTTTCAAAGACAGGGACCCTACGAGCAGTACTTC. It specifies CASSPGFQRQGPYEQYF.

The chain employs TRBV9 and TRBJ1-5, with TRBD1 matching 8 bases. The V and J ends lost 3 bases and 1 base, in that order; junction bases with no gene match: 3. The CDR3 consists of 15 residues. The germline V gene has CDR1 SGDLS and CDR2 YYNGEE. The CDR3 DNA reads TGTGCCAGCAGCGGACAGGGGTTGAGCAATCAGCCCCAGCATTTT. Protein product: CASSGQGLSNQPQHF. Combining the CDR3 with reference TRBV9 and TRBJ1-5 gives the whole variable domain DSGVTQTPKHLITATGQRVTLRCSPRSGDLSVYWYQQSLDQGLQFLIQYYNGEERAKGNILERFSAQQFPDLHSELNLSSLELGDSALYFCASSGQGLSNQPQHFGDGTRLSIL.

DNA of the CDR3: TGCGCCAGCAGCTTGCTGGCGGGCTATGGGGCCAACGTCCTGACTTTC. Protein sequence: CASSLLAGYGANVLTF. This chain uses TRBV5-1 with TRBJ2-6; possible D gene TRBD2, 5 bases. V was pared by 1 base and J by 3 bases, with 11 bases between. The CDR3 loop spans 16 amino acids. Germline lookup yields CDR1 SGHRS and CDR2 YFSETQ.

This clone occurred a few times. The V gene is TRBV2, the J gene TRBJ2-7; 7 positions match TRBD1. The CDR3 length is 14 residues. The V and J ends lost 6 bases and 1 base, in that order; junction bases with no gene match: 6. The germline V gene has CDR1 SNHLY and CDR2 FYNNEI. CDR3 DNA: TGTGCCAGCAGCCCAAGGGGACAGTCCTACGAGCAGTACGTC. It specifies CASSPRGQSYEQYV.

The gene calls are TRBV29-1 and TRBJ2-7, with D possibly being TRBD1 (5 bases). With 4 bases removed from V and 2 bases from J, the gap between germline ends came to 12 bases. The CDR3 covers 13 residues. Germline V gives CDR1 SQVTM, CDR2 ANQGSEA. The CDR3: CSVGLGQAYEQYF. The CDR3 DNA reads as TGCAGCGTTGGTCTCGGACAAGCCTACGAGCAGTACTTC.